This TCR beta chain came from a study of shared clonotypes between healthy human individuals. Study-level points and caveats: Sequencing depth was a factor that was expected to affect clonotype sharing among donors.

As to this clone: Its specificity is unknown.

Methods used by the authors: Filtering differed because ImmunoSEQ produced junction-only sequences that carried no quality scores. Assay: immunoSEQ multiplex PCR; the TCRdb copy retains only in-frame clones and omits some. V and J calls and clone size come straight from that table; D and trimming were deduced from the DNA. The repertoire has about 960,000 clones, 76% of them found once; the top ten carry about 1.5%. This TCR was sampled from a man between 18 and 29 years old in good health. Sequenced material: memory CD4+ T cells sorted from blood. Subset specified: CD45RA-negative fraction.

CDR3 loop: CASSVSGSGSPDTQYF. The CDR3 coding sequence is TGTGCCAGCAGCGTAAGTGGTAGCGGGAGTCCAGATACGCAGTATTTT. The rearrangement joins TRBV9 to TRBJ2-3, with TRBD2 identical over 9 bases. There are 16 residues in the CDR3. The germline V gene encodes CDR1 SGDLS and CDR2 YYNGEE. V was pared by 1 base and J by 4 bases, with 7 bases of the junction left unmatched.